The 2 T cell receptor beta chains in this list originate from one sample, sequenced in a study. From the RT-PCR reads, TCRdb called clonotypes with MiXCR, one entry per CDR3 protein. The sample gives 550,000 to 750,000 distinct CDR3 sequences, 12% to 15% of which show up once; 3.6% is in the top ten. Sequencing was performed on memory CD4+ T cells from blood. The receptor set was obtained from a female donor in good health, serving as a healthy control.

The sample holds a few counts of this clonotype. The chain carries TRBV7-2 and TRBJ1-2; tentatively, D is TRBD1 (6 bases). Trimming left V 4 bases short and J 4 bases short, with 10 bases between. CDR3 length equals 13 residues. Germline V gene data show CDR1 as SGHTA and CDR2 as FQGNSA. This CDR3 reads CASSSGQIYGYTF. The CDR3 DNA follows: TGTGCCAGCAGCTCCGGACAGATCTATGGCTACACCTTC.

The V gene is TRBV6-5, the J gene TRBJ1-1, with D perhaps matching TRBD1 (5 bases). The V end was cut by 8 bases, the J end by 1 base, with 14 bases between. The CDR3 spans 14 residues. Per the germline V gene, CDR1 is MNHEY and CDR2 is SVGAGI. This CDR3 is CASSQRGGNTEAFF. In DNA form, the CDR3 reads TGTGCCAGCTCCCAGCGGGGGGGGAACACTGAAGCTTTCTTT.